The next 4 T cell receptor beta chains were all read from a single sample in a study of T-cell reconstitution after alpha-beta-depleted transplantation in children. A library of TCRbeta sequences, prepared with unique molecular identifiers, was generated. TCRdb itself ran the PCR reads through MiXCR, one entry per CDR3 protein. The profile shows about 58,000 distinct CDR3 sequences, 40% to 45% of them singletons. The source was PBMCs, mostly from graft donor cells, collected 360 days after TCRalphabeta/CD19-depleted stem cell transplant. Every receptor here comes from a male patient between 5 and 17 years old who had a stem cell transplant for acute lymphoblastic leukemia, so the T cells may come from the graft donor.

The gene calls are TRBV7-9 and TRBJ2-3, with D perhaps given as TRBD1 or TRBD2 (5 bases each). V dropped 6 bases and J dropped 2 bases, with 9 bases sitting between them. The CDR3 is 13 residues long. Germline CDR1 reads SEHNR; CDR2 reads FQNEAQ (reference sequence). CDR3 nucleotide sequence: TGTGCCAGCAGGGGACCCAACACAGATACGCAGTATTTT. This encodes CASRGPNTDTQYF.

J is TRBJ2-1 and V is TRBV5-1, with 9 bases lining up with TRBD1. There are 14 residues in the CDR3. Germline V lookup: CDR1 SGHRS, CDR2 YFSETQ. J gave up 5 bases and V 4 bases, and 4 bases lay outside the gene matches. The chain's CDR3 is CASSARTGDNEQFF. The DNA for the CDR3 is TGCGCCAGCAGCGCCCGGACAGGGGACAATGAGCAGTTCTTC.

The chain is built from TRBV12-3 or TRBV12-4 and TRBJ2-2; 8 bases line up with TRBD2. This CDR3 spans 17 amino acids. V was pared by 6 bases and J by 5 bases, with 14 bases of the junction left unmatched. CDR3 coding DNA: TGTGCCAGCAGCTTTACCCTCCGGGGGGGCGGGACCGGGGAGCTGTTTTTT. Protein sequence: CASSFTLRGGGTGELFF.

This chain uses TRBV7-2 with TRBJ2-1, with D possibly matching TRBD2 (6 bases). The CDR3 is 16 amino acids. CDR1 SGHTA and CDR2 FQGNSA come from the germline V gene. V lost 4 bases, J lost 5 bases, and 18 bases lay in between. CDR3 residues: CASSSPLRRGHNEQFF. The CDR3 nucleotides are TGTGCCAGCAGCTCCCCCCTCCGGCGGGGCCACAATGAGCAGTTCTTC.